These 10 T cell receptor beta chains share one sample of origin, sequenced in a study of cytomegalovirus exposure and HLA in healthy donors. The assay was immunoSEQ multiplex PCR, and TCRdb's table has in-frame clones only and misses some. The sample lists about 330,000 clones, roughly 87% occurring once. The sequenced sample was PBMCs. Every receptor here comes from a woman aged 25 to 45 in good health and CMV-seropositive.

This rearrangement joins TRBV4-3 to TRBJ1-2; 8 bases agree with TRBD1. Germline V gene sequence: CDR1 LGHNA, CDR2 YSLEER. CDR3 length equals 15 residues. V was pared by 2 bases and J by 5 bases, with 7 bases of the junction left unmatched. CDR3 region: CASSQLDRATYGYTF. In DNA form, the CDR3 reads TGCGCCAGCAGCCAATTGGACAGGGCCACATATGGCTACACCTTC.

The chain has TRBV27 and TRBJ1-3; maybe TRBD1 (6 bases). V was clipped by 6 bases and J by 0 bases, with 12 bases between them. The V gene's germline CDR1 is MNHEY and CDR2 SMNVEV (reference sequence). The CDR3 loop spans 15 amino acids. DNA of the CDR3: TGTGCCAGCAGACGGACAGACACCTCTGGAAACACCATATATTTT. The encoded protein is CASRRTDTSGNTIYF.

This chain connects TRBV6-9 to TRBJ2-3; TRBD2 agrees at 8 bases. Germline lookup yields CDR1 MNHGY and CDR2 SVAAGI. The V gene end was trimmed by 2 bases and the J gene end by 4 bases; junction bases not matched to a gene: 8. This CDR3 is built from 16 residues. This CDR3 reads CASSYGGLVIADTQYF. The CDR3 DNA is TGTGCCAGCAGTTATGGGGGACTAGTAATAGCAGATACGCAGTATTTT.

CDR3 nucleotides: TGTGCCAGCAGCGGGCCCTGGACAGGGGGCTACGAGCAGTACTTC. It specifies CASSGPWTGGYEQYF. V is TRBV11-2 and J is TRBJ2-7; 10 positions match TRBD1. CDR1 and CDR2 from the germline V gene are SGHAT and FQNNGV. This CDR3 region has 15 residues. The trim removed 5 bases at V and 3 bases at J, leaving 7 bases unmatched.

This sequence joins TRBV7-9 and TRBJ2-7; TRBD1 aligns across 12 bases. The germline V gene has CDR1 SEHNR and CDR2 FQNEAQ (reference sequence). Germline trimming cut 1 base from V and 2 bases from J; bases unmatched to any gene: 6. The length of the CDR3 is 17 residues. The CDR3 region is CASSLVGTGGSPYEQYF. The DNA for the CDR3 is TGTGCCAGCAGCTTAGTAGGGACAGGGGGCAGTCCCTACGAGCAGTACTTC.

This clone was recorded once. The V gene is TRBV29-1, the J gene TRBJ2-1; TRBD1 is a possible D gene (5 bases). Per the germline V gene, CDR1 is SQVTM and CDR2 is ANQGSEA. V lost 5 bases to trimming and J lost 8 bases, with 13 bases between them. This CDR3 comprises 12 residues. The CDR3 is CSVLRGWDEQFF. The DNA for the CDR3 is TGCAGCGTTCTTAGGGGTTGGGATGAGCAGTTCTTC.

The rearrangement links TRBV5-8 to TRBJ1-2; D gene ambiguous. Germline CDR1 reads SGHTS; CDR2 reads YDEGEE. Trimming left V 4 bases short and J 6 bases short, with 7 bases between. This CDR3 has 11 residues. CDR3 amino acids: CASSQPNGYTF. As DNA, the CDR3 is TGTGCCAGCAGCCAGCCCAATGGCTACACCTTC.

This sequence joins TRBV29-1 and TRBJ2-1; 11 nucleotides line up with TRBD2. This CDR3 is 16 amino acids long. Germline CDR1 and CDR2: SQVTM and ANQGSEA. V shed 5 bases, J shed 0 bases, and the junction held 6 bases outside the gene matches. CDR3: CSVTGLAASSYNEQFF. CDR3 coding DNA: TGCAGCGTTACGGGACTAGCGGCGAGCTCCTACAATGAGCAGTTCTTC.

V is TRBV7-6 and J is TRBJ2-1; 10 bases are shared with TRBD2. After removal of 5 bases from V and 2 bases from J, the junction contained 6 bases not matched to a gene. The CDR3 length is 16 residues. The germline V gene has CDR1 SGHVS and CDR2 FNYEAQ. CDR3 in DNA: TGTGCCAGCAGCCCCGTAGGGACTAGCGCCTACAATGAGCAGTTCTTC. Translation gives CASSPVGTSAYNEQFF.

This chain uses TRBV6-1 with TRBJ2-1, with 9 nucleotides matching TRBD2. The CDR3 consists of 19 residues. The germline V gene has CDR1 MNHNS and CDR2 SASEGT. V lost 1 base to trimming and J lost 5 bases; unmatched junction nucleotides: 15. The CDR3 DNA sequence: TGTGCCAGCAGTGAAGTGGGCGGGGGGGCATATTATATCGACAATGAGCAGTTCTTC. It yields the protein CASSEVGGGAYYIDNEQFF.